These T cell receptor beta chains were read from a single sample in a study of blood T cell repertoires in COVID-19. Profiled with immunoSEQ multiplex PCR; TCRdb holds only in-frame clones, not every one. Of some 390,000 clones listed, 85% to 90% are singletons. Sequenced material: peripheral blood. The source is a human donor in a cohort sampled during active COVID-19. CDR3s include the opening cysteine and the closing phenylalanine or tryptophan. A D gene is named only where the DNA matches it firmly. Rows give clone size only sometimes, using once, few, many, or a class for an expanded clone.

CDR3aa	CDR3nt	abundance	v_gene	j_gene	d_gene
CASSLHTGRPTNEKLFF	TGTGCCAGCAGTTTACATACAGGGCGGCCGACTAATGAAAAACTGTTTTTT	.	TRBV28	TRBJ1-4	.
CASSSLPGRSSYNEQFF	TGTGCCAGCAGCTCCCTTCCCGGGAGAAGCTCCTACAATGAGCAGTTCTTC	.	TRBV7-9	TRBJ2-1	.
CASSPGLAGNNEQFF	TGTGCCAGCTCACCGGGACTAGCGGGTAACAATGAGCAGTTCTTC	.	TRBV18	TRBJ2-1	TRBD2
CASSSGTGFPEGGYTF	TGTGCCAGTAGTTCCGGGACAGGGTTCCCTGAGGGTGGCTACACCTTC	.	TRBV19	TRBJ1-2	TRBD1
CASSPLAGVYNEQFF	TGTGCCAGCAGTCCCCTAGCGGGAGTCTACAATGAGCAGTTCTTC	.	TRBV7-8	TRBJ2-1	TRBD2
CASRPGLASDTQYF	TGTGCCAGCAGGCCCGGACTAGCGAGCGATACGCAGTATTTT	.	TRBV28	TRBJ2-3	TRBD2
CASSFRGGAGDTQYF	TGTGCCAGCAGCTTTCGTGGGGGGGCCGGTGATACGCAGTATTTT	.	TRBV7-9	TRBJ2-3	.
CASSLRGTGEAFF	TGCGCCAGCAGCTTGCGCGGGACAGGGGAAGCTTTCTTT	.	TRBV5-1	TRBJ1-1	TRBD1
CASSLGQGARTAFF	TGTGCCAGCAGCTTAGGACAGGGGGCGAGAACAGCTTTCTTT	many	TRBV7-9	TRBJ1-1	TRBD1
CASSTTGGYVADTQYF	TGTGCCAGCAGCACCACAGGGGGATATGTTGCAGATACGCAGTATTTT	.	TRBV7-3	TRBJ2-3	TRBD1
CATSDSRLRGSVDTQYF	TGTGCCACCAGTGACTCCCGTTTGCGCGGGAGTGTAGATACGCAGTATTTT	.	TRBV24-1	TRBJ2-3	TRBD2
CASSLGARKGSRGEQYF	TGTGCCAGCAGCTTAGGCGCAAGGAAAGGGAGTCGTGGCGAGCAGTACTTC	.	TRBV7-6	TRBJ2-7	.
CASSLDGAGEQFF	TGTGCCAGCAGCTTAGATGGGGCGGGAGAGCAGTTCTTC	.	TRBV11-2	TRBJ2-1	.
CASSPRRRGTDTQYF	TGTGCCAGCAGCCCCCGCCGGAGGGGAACAGATACGCAGTATTTT	.	TRBV3-1/TRBV3-2	TRBJ2-3	.
CASSSTSPGNTIYF	TGTGCCAGCAGCTCCACAAGTCCGGGAAACACCATATATTTT	.	TRBV7-9	TRBJ1-3	.
CASSLSGAIALNTEAFF	TGTGCCAGCAGCTTATCTGGGGCCATTGCTTTGAACACTGAAGCTTTCTTT	.	TRBV11-2	TRBJ1-1	.
CASSSGGGNQPQHF	TGTGCCAGCAGCTCGGGAGGTGGCAATCAGCCCCAGCATTTT	.	TRBV28	TRBJ1-5	.
CASSQEMGREKLFF	TGTGCCAGCAGCCAAGAGATGGGCAGGGAAAAACTGTTTTTT	.	TRBV4-2	TRBJ1-4	.
CASSHSPQGVEQYF	TGTGCCAGCAGCCATTCACCACAAGGGGTCGAGCAGTACTTC	.	TRBV11-3	TRBJ2-7	.
CASSAGGAYNEQFF	TGTGCCAGCTCTGCGGGAGGGGCCTACAATGAGCAGTTCTTC	.	TRBV7-3	TRBJ2-1	TRBD2
CASSEGVENTIYF	TGTGCCAGCAGTGAGGGGGTTGAAAACACCATATATTTT	once	TRBV12-3/TRBV12-4	TRBJ1-3	.
CASSSVSGLYNEQFF	TGTGCCAGCAGCTCGGTTAGCGGACTGTACAATGAGCAGTTCTTC	.	TRBV11-2	TRBJ2-1	.
CASSPGGDRDGYTF	TGTGCCAGCAGCCCGGGCGGTGACAGGGACGGCTACACCTTC	.	TRBV28	TRBJ1-2	TRBD1
CASSLDLAGVYEQYF	TGCGCCAGCAGCTTGGATCTAGCGGGGGTCTACGAGCAGTACTTC	.	TRBV5-1	TRBJ2-7	TRBD2
CASGPGGYEQYF	TGTGCCAGCGGTCCAGGGGGCTACGAGCAGTACTTC	.	TRBV2	TRBJ2-7	TRBD1
CASSPIGGIMNTEAFF	TGTGCCAGCAGCCCTATCGGGGGGATCATGAACACTGAAGCTTTCTTT	.	TRBV7-9	TRBJ1-1	.
CSVLPDRENGYTF	TGCAGCGTACTACCGGACAGGGAGAATGGCTACACCTTC	.	TRBV29-1	TRBJ1-2	TRBD1
CASSSTTGLGNQPQHF	TGTGCCAGCAGCTCCACTACAGGGCTGGGCAATCAGCCCCAGCATTTT	.	TRBV7-8	TRBJ1-5	.
CASSFGGQETQYF	TGTGCCAGCAGCTTCGGTGGCCAAGAGACCCAGTACTTC	once	TRBV7-3	TRBJ2-5	.
CASSPLAGDQETQYF	TGTGCCAGCTCACCATTAGCGGGGGACCAAGAGACCCAGTACTTC	.	TRBV18	TRBJ2-5	TRBD2
CAWSSGGQGFPGELFF	TGTGCCTGGAGTAGTGGGGGACAGGGCTTCCCCGGGGAGCTGTTTTTT	.	TRBV30	TRBJ2-2	TRBD1
CASSLGVSSYNSPLHF	TGTGCCAGCAGCTTAGGAGTAAGCTCCTATAATTCACCCCTCCACTTT	once	TRBV7-2	TRBJ1-6	.
CASSQISAGNNYGYTF	TGTGCCAGCAGCCAAATATCCGCAGGGAACAACTATGGCTACACCTTC	.	TRBV4-2	TRBJ1-2	.
CASSPSGTGTYEQYF	TGTGCCAGCTCACCATCCGGGACAGGCACCTACGAGCAGTACTTC	.	TRBV18	TRBJ2-7	TRBD1
CASSLTRTGTNEQFF	TGTGCCAGCAGTTTAACCCGGACAGGGACCAATGAGCAGTTCTTC	.	TRBV27	TRBJ2-1	TRBD1
CASRVPNWLDYGYTF	TGTGCCAGCAGGGTTCCTAATTGGTTGGACTATGGCTACACCTTC	once	TRBV2	TRBJ1-2	.
CASRKAESSYNEQFF	TGTGCCAGCAGGAAAGCGGAGAGCTCCTACAATGAGCAGTTCTTC	.	TRBV6-6	TRBJ2-1	.
CASSGGLPQETQYF	TGTGCCAGCAGCGGGGGGCTACCACAAGAGACCCAGTACTTC	.	TRBV2	TRBJ2-5	.
CAISVTGTGRNSETQYF	TGTGCCATCAGTGTCACCGGGACAGGGCGGAATTCAGAGACCCAGTACTTC	.	TRBV10-3	TRBJ2-5	TRBD1
CSVGPRYPGELFF	TGCAGCGTTGGACCTAGGTACCCCGGGGAGCTGTTTTTT	.	TRBV29-1	TRBJ2-2	.
CASSPPISGFQETQYF	TGTGCCAGCTCACCACCTATCTCGGGGTTCCAAGAGACCCAGTACTTC	.	TRBV18	TRBJ2-5	.
CASSFGQGAYHYGYTF	TGTGCCAGCAGTTTCGGACAAGGCGCTTATCACTATGGCTACACCTTC	.	TRBV28	TRBJ1-2	.
CASKVRGGGPYEQYF	TGTGCCAGCAAAGTTAGAGGGGGCGGCCCCTACGAGCAGTACTTC	.	TRBV6-5	TRBJ2-7	TRBD1
CASSTRTGGHETQYF	TGTGCCAGCAGCACGCGGACAGGGGGCCATGAGACCCAGTACTTC	.	TRBV2	TRBJ2-5	TRBD1
CASSVAGISTGELFF	TGTGCCAGCAGCGTAGCAGGAATTAGCACCGGGGAGCTGTTTTTT	.	TRBV9	TRBJ2-2	.
CASSVQMNYGYTF	TGTGCCAGCAGTGTACAGATGAACTATGGCTACACCTTC	.	TRBV28	TRBJ1-2	.
CASSTGQDAYEQYF	TGTGCCAGTAGTACGGGACAGGACGCCTACGAGCAGTACTTC	.	TRBV19	TRBJ2-7	TRBD1
CASSTGVRVETQYF	TGTGCCAGCAGTACAGGGGTGCGCGTAGAGACCCAGTACTTC	few	TRBV3-1/TRBV3-2	TRBJ2-5	TRBD1
CAGLAGGQLRYEQYF	TGTGCGGGACTAGCGGGGGGGCAGTTGAGGTACGAGCAGTACTTC	.	TRBV27	TRBJ2-7	TRBD2
CASSQGASGPYEQYF	TGTGCCAGCAGCCAAGGGGCTAGCGGACCCTACGAGCAGTACTTC	.	TRBV3-1/TRBV3-2	TRBJ2-7	TRBD2
CASSFQLEGEKLFF	TGTGCCAGCAGCTTTCAACTAGAGGGTGAAAAACTGTTTTTT	.	TRBV11-2	TRBJ1-4	.
CASSTSGEGGGFDEQFF	TGTGCCAGTAGTACGTCCGGGGAGGGGGGAGGTTTCGATGAGCAGTTCTTC	.	TRBV19	TRBJ2-1	.
CASSEWRSWDSNTEAFF	TGTGCCAGCAGTGAATGGAGGAGCTGGGACTCGAACACTGAAGCTTTCTTT	.	TRBV6-1	TRBJ1-1	.
CASSLGGGPPDTQYF	TGTGCCAGCAGCTTAGGTGGGGGCCCGCCAGATACGCAGTATTTT	few	TRBV7-2	TRBJ2-3	.
CASSRLMGVSYNEQFF	TGTGCCAGCAGCCGTCTTATGGGAGTATCCTACAATGAGCAGTTCTTC	.	TRBV7-9	TRBJ2-1	.
CASSLRSEQPYEQYF	TGCGCCAGCAGCTTGAGGTCGGAGCAGCCCTACGAGCAGTACTTC	.	TRBV5-1	TRBJ2-7	.
CASNDWGRTDTQYF	TGTGCCAGCAACGATTGGGGGAGGACAGATACGCAGTATTTT	once	TRBV9	TRBJ2-3	.
CASSQERTGDKNIQYF	TGTGCCAGCAGCCAAGAAAGGACAGGGGACAAAAACATTCAGTACTTC	.	TRBV3-1/TRBV3-2	TRBJ2-4	TRBD1
CASSLSPGVTGELFF	TGCGCCAGCAGCTTGTCTCCAGGGGTCACCGGGGAGCTGTTTTTT	.	TRBV5-1	TRBJ2-2	.
CASSLGQGSSEQYF	TGCGCCAGCAGCTTGGGACAGGGATCCTCCGAGCAGTACTTC	.	TRBV5-1	TRBJ2-7	TRBD1